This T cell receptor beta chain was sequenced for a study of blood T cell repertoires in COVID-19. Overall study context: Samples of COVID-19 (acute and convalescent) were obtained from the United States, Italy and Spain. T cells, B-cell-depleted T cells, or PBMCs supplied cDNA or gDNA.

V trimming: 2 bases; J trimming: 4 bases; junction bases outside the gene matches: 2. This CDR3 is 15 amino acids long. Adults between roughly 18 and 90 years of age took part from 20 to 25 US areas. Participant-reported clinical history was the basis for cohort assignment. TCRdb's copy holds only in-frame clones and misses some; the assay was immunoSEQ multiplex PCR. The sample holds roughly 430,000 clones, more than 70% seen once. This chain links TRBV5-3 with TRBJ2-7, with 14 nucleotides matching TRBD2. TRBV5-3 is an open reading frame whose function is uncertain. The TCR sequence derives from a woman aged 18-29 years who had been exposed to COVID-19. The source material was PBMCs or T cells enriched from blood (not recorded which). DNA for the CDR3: TGTGCCAGAAGCTTCGGGACTAGCGGGAGTTACGAGCAGTACTTC. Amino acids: CARSFGTSGSYEQYF.